The entry that follows covers one TCR beta chain sequence. Germline V gene lookup returns CDR1 MNHNS and CDR2 SASEGT. This CDR3 comprises 15 residues. The V end was cut by 3 bases, the J end by 10 bases, with 21 bases between. Profiled with immunoSEQ multiplex PCR; TCRdb holds only in-frame clones, not every one. Counted here are around 80,000 clones, about 93% occurring once; the ten biggest clones make up 24%. This specimen comes from a study of brain T cells in children with intractable seizures. This receptor was taken from a girl aged 2 to 10 with Rasmussen encephalitis and intractable seizures. The specimen comprised peripheral blood, sampled at surgery. The rearrangement uses TRBV6-1 and TRBJ1-1; D might be TRBD1 (6 bases). CDR3 in amino acids: CASSDGGTGAGGAFF. The CDR3 DNA reads TGTGCCAGCAGTGATGGTGGAACGGGGGCCGGGGGAGCTTTCTTT.